These 16 T cell receptor beta chains share one sample of origin, sequenced in a study of blood T cell repertoires in COVID-19. Clones were sequenced by immunoSEQ multiplex PCR, and TCRdb holds only the in-frame ones, with some missing. The repertoire has some 270,000 clones, over 80% of them found once; the top ten carry about 4%. Sample: PBMCs or T cells enriched from blood (not recorded which). Source of these receptors: a woman aged 30 to 39 with acute COVID-19.

V is TRBV6-5 and J is TRBJ1-1; D gene unclear. The CDR3 spans 13 residues. The germline V gene encodes CDR1 MNHEY and CDR2 SVGAGI. V was cut by 9 bases and J by 1 base, with 12 bases left in between. The CDR3 DNA follows: TGTGCCAGTAAGGTTCGGGGGAACACTGAAGCTTTCTTT. This sequence encodes CASKVRGNTEAFF.

Here the CDR3 reads CASSLWLAGFSGQPQHF. The DNA for the CDR3 is TGTGCCAGCAGTTTATGGTTGGCAGGGTTTAGCGGTCAGCCCCAGCATTTT. This chain connects TRBV28 to TRBJ1-5; D is perhaps TRBD1 (5 bases). The germline V gene has CDR1 MDHEN and CDR2 SYDVKM. The CDR3 has 17 residues. V dropped 0 bases and J dropped 6 bases, with 18 bases sitting between them.

This clone is a singleton in its sample. The CDR3 reads CASSTSGLGPYEQYF. DNA of the CDR3: TGTGCCAGTAGTACTTCGGGACTGGGACCCTACGAGCAGTACTTC. J is TRBJ2-7 and V is TRBV19; TRBD2 is a possible D gene (6 bases). Trimming stripped 4 bases from V and 2 bases from J, with 15 bases between. Germline CDR1 reads LNHDA; CDR2 reads SQIVND (reference sequence). The CDR3 contains 15 residues.

V usage is TRBV11-1 and J usage is TRBJ2-2; 9 bases match TRBD1. Losses at the gene ends were 3 bases for V and 7 bases for J; bases not matched to a gene: 3. This CDR3 is 14 amino acids long. CDR1 is SGHAT, CDR2 FQDESV, per germline (reference sequence). CDR3 DNA sequence: TGTGCCAGCAGCTTGACAGGGGGAGGCGGGGAGCTGTTTTTT. Protein product: CASSLTGGGGELFF.

The chain couples TRBV19 to TRBJ2-5, with a possible D match to TRBD1 (6 bases). The CDR3 consists of 18 residues. Germline V gene lookup returns CDR1 LNHDA and CDR2 SQIVND (reference sequence). Trimming left V 0 bases short and J 5 bases short, with 22 bases between. The CDR3 sequence is CASSIDWEAGAFGETQYF. CDR3 in DNA: TGTGCCAGTAGTATAGATTGGGAAGCAGGGGCCTTCGGGGAGACCCAGTACTTC.

The V gene is TRBV28, the J gene TRBJ1-2; 7 nucleotides align to TRBD1. Losses at the gene ends were 6 bases for V and 6 bases for J; bases not matched to a gene: 4. Germline V gene lookup returns CDR1 MDHEN and CDR2 SYDVKM. This CDR3 comprises 12 residues. CDR3 DNA sequence: TGTGCCAGCAGATCAACAGGGGATGGCTACACCTTC. It codes for CASRSTGDGYTF.

V gene TRBV27 combines with J gene TRBJ2-7, with a tentative D call TRBD2 (5 bases). V lost 5 bases to trimming and J lost 3 bases, with 17 bases between them. This CDR3 region has 15 residues. CDR1 MNHEY and CDR2 SMNVEV come from the germline V gene (reference sequence). The CDR3 DNA is TGTGCCAGCAGTCCCTCCGAGCAGGAGGACTACGAGCAGTACTTC. This encodes CASSPSEQEDYEQYF.

The table lists this clone with a few counts. V gene TRBV6-5 combines with J gene TRBJ2-2; no reliable D call. V lost 5 bases, J lost 3 bases, and 4 bases lay in between. The CDR3 sequence is 12 residues long. The V gene's germline CDR1 is MNHEY and CDR2 SVGAGI. The CDR3 spells CASSRDTGELFF. Written as DNA, the CDR3 is TGTGCCAGCAGTCGAGACACCGGGGAGCTGTTTTTT.

The chain has TRBV7-3 and TRBJ2-2; D uncertain. V lost 1 base and J 3 bases, leaving 6 bases between the germline ends. The length of the CDR3 is 14 residues. Germline V gene data show CDR1 as SGHTA and CDR2 as FQGTGA. The CDR3 coding sequence is TGTGCCAGCAGCTTAAGGCCCGACACCGGGGAGCTGTTTTTT. Protein: CASSLRPDTGELFF.

J is TRBJ2-2 and V is TRBV29-1; no firm D call. Trimming took 4 bases from V and 4 from J, leaving 10 bases between them. The CDR3 sequence is 13 residues long. Germline V lookup: CDR1 SQVTM, CDR2 ANQGSEA. The CDR3 loop is CSVVNRTTGELFF. In DNA, the CDR3 is TGCAGCGTTGTAAACAGAACCACCGGGGAGCTGTTTTTT.

The chain recombines TRBV2 with TRBJ1-2; 8 bases align to TRBD1. This CDR3 is 13 amino acids long. CDR1 SNHLY and CDR2 FYNNEI come from the germline V gene. The J segment lost 2 bases and the V segment lost 5 bases, leaving 1 base of the junction unmatched. The CDR3 here is CASSRTGNYGYTF. CDR3 nucleotides: TGTGCCAGCAGTCGGACAGGGAACTATGGCTACACCTTC.

This clone was counted between two and nine times. The V gene is TRBV7-2, the J gene TRBJ2-1; 7 positions match TRBD2. The CDR3 is made up of 17 amino acids. Losses at the gene ends were 2 bases for V and 8 bases for J; bases not matched to a gene: 15. CDR1 SGHTA and CDR2 FQGNSA come from the germline V gene. CDR3 region: CASSLSALAVLGDEQFF. DNA for the CDR3: TGTGCCAGCAGCTTAAGCGCGCTAGCGGTTCTAGGAGATGAGCAGTTCTTC.

The chain couples TRBV4-2 to TRBJ2-1, with 7 nucleotides matching TRBD2. This CDR3 region has 16 residues. Germline lookup yields CDR1 LGHNA and CDR2 YNFKEQ. V trimming: 0 bases; J trimming: 4 bases; junction bases outside the gene matches: 6. The CDR3 region has the DNA TGTGCCAGCAGCCAAGATCAGCTAGCGGATTACAATGAGCAGTTCTTC. Translation: CASSQDQLADYNEQFF.

This chain uses TRBV12-3 or TRBV12-4 with TRBJ2-7, with D tentatively TRBD1 (6 bases). Trimming stripped 10 bases from V and 10 bases from J, with 23 bases between. The CDR3 runs 13 residues. CDR3 region: CATAELPPGVQYF. DNA for the CDR3: TGTGCCACCGCAGAGTTGCCCCCAGGGGTACAGTACTTC.

The gene calls are TRBV4-3 and TRBJ2-7; TRBD2 aligns across 8 bases. The length of the CDR3 is 15 residues. V was pared by 0 bases and J by 4 bases, with 5 bases of the junction left unmatched. The germline V gene encodes CDR1 LGHNA and CDR2 YSLEER. The CDR3 loop is CASSQEDGGAYEQYF. CDR3 DNA sequence: TGCGCCAGCAGCCAAGAGGACGGGGGGGCTTACGAGCAGTACTTC.

In nucleotides, the CDR3 is TGTGCCAGCAGCTTATCTGGGGCCGACGAGCAGTACTTC. Protein product: CASSLSGADEQYF. The V gene is TRBV7-9, the J gene TRBJ2-7; D is perhaps TRBD1 (5 bases). Trimming removed 2 bases at V and 5 bases at J, with 10 bases between. Germline values: CDR1 SEHNR, CDR2 FQNEAQ (reference sequence). The CDR3 is 13 amino acids.